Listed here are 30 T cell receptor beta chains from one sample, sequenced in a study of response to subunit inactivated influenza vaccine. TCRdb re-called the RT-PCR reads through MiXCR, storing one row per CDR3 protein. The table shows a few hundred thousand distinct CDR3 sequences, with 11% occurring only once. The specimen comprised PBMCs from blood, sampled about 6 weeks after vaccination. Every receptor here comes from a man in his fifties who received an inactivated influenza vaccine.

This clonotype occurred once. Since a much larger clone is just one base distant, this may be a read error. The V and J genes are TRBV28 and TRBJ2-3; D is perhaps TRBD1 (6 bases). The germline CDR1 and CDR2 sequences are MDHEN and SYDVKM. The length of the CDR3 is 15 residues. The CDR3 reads CSSSFSLGGPDTQYF. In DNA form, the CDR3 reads TGTTCCAGCAGTTTTAGTTTAGGGGGTCCGGATACGCAGTATTTT.

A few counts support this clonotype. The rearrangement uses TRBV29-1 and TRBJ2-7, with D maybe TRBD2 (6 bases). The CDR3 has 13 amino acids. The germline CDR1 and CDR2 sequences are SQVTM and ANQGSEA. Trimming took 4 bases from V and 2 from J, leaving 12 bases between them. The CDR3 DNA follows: TGCAGCGTTGTGGAGGGGTTGACCTACGAGCAGTACTTC. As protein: CSVVEGLTYEQYF.

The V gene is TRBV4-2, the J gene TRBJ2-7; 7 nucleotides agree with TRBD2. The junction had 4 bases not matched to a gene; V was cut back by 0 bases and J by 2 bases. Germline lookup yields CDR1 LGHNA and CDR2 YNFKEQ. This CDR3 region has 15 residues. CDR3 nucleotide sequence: TGTGCCAGCAGCCAAGAACGAGGGAGGGCCTACGAGCAGTACTTC. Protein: CASSQERGRAYEQYF.

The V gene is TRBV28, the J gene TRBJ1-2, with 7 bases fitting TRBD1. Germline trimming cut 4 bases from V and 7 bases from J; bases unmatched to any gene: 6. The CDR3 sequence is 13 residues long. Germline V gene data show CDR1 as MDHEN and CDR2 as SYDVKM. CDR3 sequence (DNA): TGTGCCAGCAGTTACGACAGGGCCGGTGGCTACACCTTC. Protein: CASSYDRAGGYTF.

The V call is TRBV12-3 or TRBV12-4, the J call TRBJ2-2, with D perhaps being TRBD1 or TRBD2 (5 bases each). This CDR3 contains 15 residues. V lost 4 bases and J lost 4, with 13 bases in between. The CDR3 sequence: CASSSRSGSTGELFF. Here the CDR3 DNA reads TGTGCCAGCAGTTCCAGGTCAGGGAGCACCGGGGAGCTGTTTTTT.

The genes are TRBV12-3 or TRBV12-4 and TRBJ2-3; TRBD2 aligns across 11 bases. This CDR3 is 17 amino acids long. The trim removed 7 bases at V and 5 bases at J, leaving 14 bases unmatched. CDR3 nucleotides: TGTGCCAGCACCCGAAGCGAACTAGCGGGAGAGGGAGATACGCAGTATTTT. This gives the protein CASTRSELAGEGDTQYF.

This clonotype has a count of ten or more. The CDR3 region is CASTDSGFRYEQYF. In DNA, the CDR3 is TGTGCCAGCACCGATAGCGGGTTCCGCTACGAGCAGTACTTC. The chain combines TRBV6-1 with TRBJ2-7; 7 positions match TRBD2. Trimming removed 7 bases from V and 3 bases from J; junction bases left unmatched: 9. CDR3 length equals 14 residues. The germline gives CDR1 MNHNS, CDR2 SASEGT.

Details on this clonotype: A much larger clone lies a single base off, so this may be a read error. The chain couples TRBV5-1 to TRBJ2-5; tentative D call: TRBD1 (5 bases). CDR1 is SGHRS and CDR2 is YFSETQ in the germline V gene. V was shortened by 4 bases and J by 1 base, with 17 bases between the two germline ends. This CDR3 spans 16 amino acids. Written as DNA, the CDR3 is TGCGCCAGCAGCCTCGGACCAGGGATAATCCAAGAGACCCAGTACTTC. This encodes CASSLGPGIIQETQYF.

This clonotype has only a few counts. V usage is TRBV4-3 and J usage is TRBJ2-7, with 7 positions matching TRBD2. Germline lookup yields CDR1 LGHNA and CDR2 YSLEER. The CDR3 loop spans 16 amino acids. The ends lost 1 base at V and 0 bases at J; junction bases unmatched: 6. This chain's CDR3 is CASSQGFREGSYEQYF. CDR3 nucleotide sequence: TGCGCCAGCAGCCAAGGTTTTAGGGAGGGCTCCTACGAGCAGTACTTC.

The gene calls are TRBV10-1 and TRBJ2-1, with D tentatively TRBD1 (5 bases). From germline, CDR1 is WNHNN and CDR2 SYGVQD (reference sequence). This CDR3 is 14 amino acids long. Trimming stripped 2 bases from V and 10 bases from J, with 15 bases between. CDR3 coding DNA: TGCGCCAGCAGTGAGGGCAGGGCAAGTCTAGAGCAGTTCTTC. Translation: CASSEGRASLEQFF.

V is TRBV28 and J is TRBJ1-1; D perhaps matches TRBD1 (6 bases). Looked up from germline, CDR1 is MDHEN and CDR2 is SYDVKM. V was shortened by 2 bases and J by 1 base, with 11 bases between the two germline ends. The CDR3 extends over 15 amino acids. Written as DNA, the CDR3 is TGTGCCAGCAGTTTACTCCGGACAGCGAACACTGAAGCTTTCTTT. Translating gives CASSLLRTANTEAFF.

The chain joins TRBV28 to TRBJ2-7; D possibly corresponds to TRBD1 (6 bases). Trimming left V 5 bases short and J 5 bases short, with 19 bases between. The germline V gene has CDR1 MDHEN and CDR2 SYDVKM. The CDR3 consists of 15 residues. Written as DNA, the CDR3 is TGTGCCAGCAGTCAGTCCACAGGGAAGGCGAACGAGCAGTACTTC. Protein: CASSQSTGKANEQYF.

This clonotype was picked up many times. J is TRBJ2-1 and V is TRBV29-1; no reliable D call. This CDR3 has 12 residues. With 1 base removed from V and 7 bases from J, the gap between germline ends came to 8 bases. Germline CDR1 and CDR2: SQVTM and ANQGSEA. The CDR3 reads CSVEVYGNEQFF. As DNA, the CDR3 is TGCAGCGTTGAAGTCTACGGGAATGAGCAGTTCTTC.

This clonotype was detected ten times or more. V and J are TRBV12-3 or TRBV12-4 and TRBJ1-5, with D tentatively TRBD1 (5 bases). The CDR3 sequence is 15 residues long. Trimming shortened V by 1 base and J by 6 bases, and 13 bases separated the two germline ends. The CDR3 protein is CASSLGQGGAQPQHF. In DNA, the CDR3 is TGTGCCAGCAGTTTAGGCCAGGGCGGGGCTCAGCCCCAGCATTTT.

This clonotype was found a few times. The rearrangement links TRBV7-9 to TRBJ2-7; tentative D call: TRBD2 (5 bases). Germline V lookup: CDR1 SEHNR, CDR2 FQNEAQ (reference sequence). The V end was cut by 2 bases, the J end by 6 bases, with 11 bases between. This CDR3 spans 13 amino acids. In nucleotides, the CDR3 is TGTGCCAGCAGCTTATCTTGGGGAGCCGAGCAGTACTTC. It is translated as CASSLSWGAEQYF.

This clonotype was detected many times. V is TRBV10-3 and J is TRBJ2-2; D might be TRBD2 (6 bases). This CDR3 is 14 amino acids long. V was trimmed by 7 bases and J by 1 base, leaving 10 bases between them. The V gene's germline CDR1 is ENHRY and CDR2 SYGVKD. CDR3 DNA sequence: TGTGCCATCACAAATAGCGGGAACACCGGGGAGCTGTTTTTT. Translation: CAITNSGNTGELFF.

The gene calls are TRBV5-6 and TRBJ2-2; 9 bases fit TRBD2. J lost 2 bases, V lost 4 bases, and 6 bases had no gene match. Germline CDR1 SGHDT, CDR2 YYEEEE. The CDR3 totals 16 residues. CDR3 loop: CASSSQRGANTGELFF. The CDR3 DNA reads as TGTGCCAGCAGCAGCCAGCGGGGGGCTAACACCGGGGAGCTGTTTTTT.

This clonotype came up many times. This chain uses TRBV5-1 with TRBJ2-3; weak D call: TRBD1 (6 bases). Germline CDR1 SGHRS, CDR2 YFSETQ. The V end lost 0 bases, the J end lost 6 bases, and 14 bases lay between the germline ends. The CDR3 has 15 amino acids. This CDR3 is CASSLGQGRGDTQYF. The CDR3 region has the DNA TGCGCCAGCAGCTTGGGCCAGGGGCGAGGGGATACGCAGTATTTT.

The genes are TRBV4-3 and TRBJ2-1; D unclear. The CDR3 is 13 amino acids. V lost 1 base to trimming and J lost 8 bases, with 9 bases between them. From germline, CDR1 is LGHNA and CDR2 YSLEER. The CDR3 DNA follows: TGCGCCAGCAGCCAAGTCCCCCTGGATGAGCAGTTCTTC. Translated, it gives CASSQVPLDEQFF.

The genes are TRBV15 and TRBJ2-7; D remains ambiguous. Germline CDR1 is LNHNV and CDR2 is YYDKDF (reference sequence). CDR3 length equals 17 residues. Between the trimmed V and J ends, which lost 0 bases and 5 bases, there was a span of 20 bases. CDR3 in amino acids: CATSRDLWGNGIHEQYF. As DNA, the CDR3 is TGTGCCACCAGCAGAGATCTATGGGGAAATGGAATCCACGAGCAGTACTTC.

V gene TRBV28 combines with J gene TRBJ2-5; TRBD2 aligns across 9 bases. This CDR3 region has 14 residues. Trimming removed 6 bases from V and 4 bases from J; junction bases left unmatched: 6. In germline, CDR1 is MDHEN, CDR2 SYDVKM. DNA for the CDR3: TGTGCCAGCAGCTACCGGACTAGCGCAGAGACCCAGTACTTC. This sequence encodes CASSYRTSAETQYF.

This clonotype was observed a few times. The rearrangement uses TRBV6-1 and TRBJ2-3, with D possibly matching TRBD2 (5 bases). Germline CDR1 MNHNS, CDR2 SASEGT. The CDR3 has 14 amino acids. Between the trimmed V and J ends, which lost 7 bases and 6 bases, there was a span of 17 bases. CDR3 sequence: CASISGSVGDTQYF. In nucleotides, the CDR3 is TGTGCCAGCATCAGCGGCTCAGTGGGGGATACGCAGTATTTT.

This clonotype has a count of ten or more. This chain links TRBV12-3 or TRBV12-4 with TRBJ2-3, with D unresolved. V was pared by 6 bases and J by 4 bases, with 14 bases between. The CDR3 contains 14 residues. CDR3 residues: CASSHLTSADTQYF. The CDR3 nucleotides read TGTGCCAGCAGCCACTTGACGTCCGCAGATACGCAGTATTTT.

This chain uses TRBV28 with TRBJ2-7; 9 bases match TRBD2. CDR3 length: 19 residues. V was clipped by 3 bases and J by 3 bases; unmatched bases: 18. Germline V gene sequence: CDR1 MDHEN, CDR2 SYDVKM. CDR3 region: CASSFRASSGKTPYYEQYF. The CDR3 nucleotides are TGTGCCAGCAGTTTCCGGGCCTCTAGCGGGAAAACCCCCTACTACGAGCAGTACTTC.

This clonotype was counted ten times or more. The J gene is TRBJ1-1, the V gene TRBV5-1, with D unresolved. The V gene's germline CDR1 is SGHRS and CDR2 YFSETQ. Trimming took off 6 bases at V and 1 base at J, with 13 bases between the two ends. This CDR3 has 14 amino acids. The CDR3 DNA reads TGCGCCAGCAACCATCCTGGGGAGAACACTGAAGCTTTCTTT. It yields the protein CASNHPGENTEAFF. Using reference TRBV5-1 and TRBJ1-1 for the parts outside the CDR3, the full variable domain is KAGVTQTPRYLIKTRGQQVTLSCSPISGHRSVSWYQQTPGQGLQFLFEYFSETQRNKGNFPGRFSGRQFSNSRSEMNVSTLELGDSALYLCASNHPGENTEAFFGQGTRLTVV.

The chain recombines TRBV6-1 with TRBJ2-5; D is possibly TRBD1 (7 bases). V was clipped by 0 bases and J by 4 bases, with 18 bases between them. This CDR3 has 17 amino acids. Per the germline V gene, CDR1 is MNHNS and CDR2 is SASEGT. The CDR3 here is CASSEARHRGGGETQYF. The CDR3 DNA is TGTGCCAGCAGTGAAGCCCGTCACAGGGGAGGCGGAGAGACCCAGTACTTC.

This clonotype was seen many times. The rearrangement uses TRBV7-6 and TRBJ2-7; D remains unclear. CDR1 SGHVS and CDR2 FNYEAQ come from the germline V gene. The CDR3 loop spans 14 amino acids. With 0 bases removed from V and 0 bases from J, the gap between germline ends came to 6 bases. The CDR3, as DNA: TGTGCCAGCAGCTTAGCGCATCGCTCCTACGAGCAGTACTTC. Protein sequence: CASSLAHRSYEQYF.

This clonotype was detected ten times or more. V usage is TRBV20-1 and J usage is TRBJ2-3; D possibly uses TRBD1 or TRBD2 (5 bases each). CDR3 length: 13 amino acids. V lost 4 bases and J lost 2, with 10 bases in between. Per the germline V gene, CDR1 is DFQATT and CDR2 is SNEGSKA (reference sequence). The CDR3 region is CSATGAVTDTQYF. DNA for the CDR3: TGCAGTGCTACCGGGGCGGTCACAGATACGCAGTATTTT.

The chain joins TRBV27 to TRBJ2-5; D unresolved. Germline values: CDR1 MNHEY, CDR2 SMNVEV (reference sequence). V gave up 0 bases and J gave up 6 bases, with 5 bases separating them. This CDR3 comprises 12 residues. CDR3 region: CASSLSAQTQYF. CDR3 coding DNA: TGTGCCAGCAGTTTATCCGCTCAGACCCAGTACTTC.

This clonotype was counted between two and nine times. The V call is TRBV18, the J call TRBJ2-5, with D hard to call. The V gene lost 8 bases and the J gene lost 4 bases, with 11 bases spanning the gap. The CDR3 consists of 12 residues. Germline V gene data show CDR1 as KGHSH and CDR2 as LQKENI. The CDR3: CASHYLGETQYF. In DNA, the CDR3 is TGTGCCAGCCACTACCTAGGAGAGACCCAGTACTTC.